The 19 T cell receptor beta chains below come from one sample, sequenced in a study of blood T cell repertoires in COVID-19. Method: immunoSEQ multiplex PCR; TCRdb's copy keeps in-frame clones and lacks some. Of roughly 67,000 clones listed, 80% to 85% are singletons. The sequenced material came from peripheral blood. These receptors were collected from a man aged 50 or older with active COVID-19.

The CDR3 nucleotides read TGTGCCACGGCCCGGACTAGCGAGAACACCGGGGAGCTGTTTTTT. This codes for CATARTSENTGELFF. The chain recombines TRBV6-4 with TRBJ2-2, with 9 positions matching TRBD2. This CDR3 is built from 15 residues. CDR1 is MRHNA, CDR2 SNTAGT, per germline. V was clipped by 10 bases and J by 1 base; unmatched bases: 7.

The rearrangement joins TRBV7-2 to TRBJ2-3; D is unresolved. Trimming cost V 2 bases and J 0 bases, with 6 bases left between them. The CDR3 extends over 14 amino acids. CDR1 SGHTA and CDR2 FQGNSA come from the germline V gene. Written as DNA, the CDR3 is TGTGCCAGCAGCTTAACGAGGAGCACAGATACGCAGTATTTT. Its protein product is CASSLTRSTDTQYF.

The gene calls are TRBV5-3 and TRBJ1-2; possible D gene TRBD1, 6 bases. Being an ORF, TRBV5-3 has a function that is uncertain. V shed 0 bases and J shed 13 bases, with 19 bases lying between them. The CDR3 contains 14 residues. In DNA form, the CDR3 reads TGTGCCAGAAGCTTGGAGGGTTTACAGGACAGTTCCACCTTC. Residues: CARSLEGLQDSSTF.

J is TRBJ1-4 and V is TRBV29-1; 10 positions agree with TRBD1. In germline, CDR1 is SQVTM, CDR2 ANQGSEA. V lost 4 bases to trimming and J lost 7 bases; unmatched junction nucleotides: 6. This CDR3 spans 14 amino acids. The CDR3 sequence: CSVGGDRGREKLFF. The CDR3 nucleotides read TGCAGCGTTGGAGGGGACAGGGGACGTGAAAAACTGTTTTTT.

The chain carries TRBV2 and TRBJ2-5; no reliable D call. CDR3 length equals 11 residues. Germline V gene lookup returns CDR1 SNHLY and CDR2 FYNNEI. The V end was cut by 11 bases, the J end by 5 bases, with 12 bases between. The CDR3 reads CAATVWETQYF. In DNA form, the CDR3 reads TGTGCCGCCACGGTTTGGGAGACCCAGTACTTC.

This sequence joins TRBV7-2 and TRBJ2-7, with 7 nucleotides matching TRBD1. The CDR3 runs to 18 residues. J gave up 4 bases and V 2 bases, and 17 bases lay outside the gene matches. From germline, CDR1 is SGHTA and CDR2 FQGNSA. The CDR3 region is CASSLPRDRDSNPYEQYF. The CDR3 bases are TGTGCCAGCAGCTTACCCCGGGACAGAGACTCAAACCCTTACGAGCAGTACTTC.

The rearrangement uses TRBV21-1 and TRBJ2-7; the table's D call, TRBD2, has no DNA check behind it. TRBV21-1 is labeled a pseudogene. The CDR3 is made up of 15 amino acids. The CDR3 sequence is CASSMLRVGAYEQYF. CDR3 in DNA: TGTGCCAGCAGCATGCTGCGGGTAGGAGCCTACGAGCAGTACTTC.

The gene calls are TRBV7-9 and TRBJ1-2, with TRBD1 as a possible D gene (6 bases). There are 14 residues in the CDR3. Germline V gives CDR1 SEHNR, CDR2 FQNEAQ (reference sequence). Trimming left V 3 bases short and J 6 bases short, with 14 bases between. CDR3 residues: CASSLPQGKDGYTF. The CDR3 DNA is TGTGCCAGCAGCTTGCCCCAGGGGAAGGATGGCTACACCTTC.

V is TRBV11-2 and J is TRBJ2-7, with D maybe TRBD1 (7 bases). Trimming shortened V by 4 bases and J by 6 bases, and 13 bases separated the two germline ends. This CDR3 is built from 13 residues. Per the germline V gene, CDR1 is SGHAT and CDR2 is FQNNGV. The CDR3 sequence is CASSSAQGGEQYF. CDR3 nucleotides: TGTGCCAGCAGCTCCGCCCAGGGGGGCGAGCAGTACTTC.

The chain employs TRBV5-6 and TRBJ2-5, with 9 bases lining up with TRBD1. Germline CDR1 reads SGHDT; CDR2 reads YYEEEE. This CDR3 contains 16 residues. V was pared by 1 base and J by 5 bases, with 9 bases of the junction left unmatched. The CDR3 reads CASSLSGQGGLETQYF. In nucleotides, the CDR3 is TGTGCCAGCAGCTTGTCGGGACAGGGTGGTTTGGAGACCCAGTACTTC. The whole variable domain, filled in from reference TRBV5-6 and TRBJ2-5, reads DAGVTQSPTHLIKTRGQQVTLRCSPKSGHDTVSWYQQALGQGPQFIFQYYEEEERQRGNFPDRFSGHQFPNYSSELNVNALLLGDSALYLCASSLSGQGGLETQYFGPGTRLLVL.

The V and J genes are TRBV10-3 and TRBJ2-5, with D possibly being TRBD2 (5 bases). Germline assignment: CDR1 ENHRY and CDR2 SYGVKD. V was pared by 3 bases and J by 5 bases, with 19 bases between. CDR3 size: 16 residues. In DNA, the CDR3 is TGTGCCATCAGTGAACTGGCCTCCCGGGTAGCGGAGACCCAGTACTTC. Translation gives CAISELASRVAETQYF.

This chain links TRBV7-6 with TRBJ2-7; TRBD1 matches 7 bases. Germline values: CDR1 SGHVS, CDR2 FNYEAQ. V shed 4 bases, J shed 0 bases, and the junction held 6 bases outside the gene matches. The CDR3 is 15 residues long. This CDR3 reads CASSSGGQSSYEQYF. In DNA form, the CDR3 reads TGTGCCAGCAGCTCTGGGGGACAGAGCTCCTACGAGCAGTACTTC. The entire variable domain, with the rest obtained from reference TRBV7-6 and TRBJ2-7, is as follows: GAGVSQSPRYKVTKRGQDVALRCDPISGHVSLYWYRQALGQGPEFLTYFNYEAQQDKSGLPNDRFSAERPEGSISTLTIQRTEQRDSAMYRCASSSGGQSSYEQYFGPGTRLTVT.

The chain combines TRBV27 with TRBJ2-7; a possible D gene is TRBD1 (5 bases). This CDR3 spans 14 amino acids. Germline V gene sequence: CDR1 MNHEY, CDR2 SMNVEV (reference sequence). Between the trimmed V and J ends, which lost 5 bases and 2 bases, there was a span of 13 bases. The CDR3 loop is CASSQRDSTYEQYF. In nucleotides, the CDR3 is TGTGCCAGCAGTCAGCGAGACAGTACCTACGAGCAGTACTTC.

This sequence joins TRBV6-6 and TRBJ1-5; 8 bases fit TRBD1. The CDR3 totals 15 residues. The V segment lost 8 bases and the J segment 3 bases; nucleotides outside the gene matches: 9. The germline CDR1 and CDR2 sequences are MNHNY and SVGAGI (reference sequence). CDR3 region: CASDMWDRSNQPQHF. CDR3 DNA: TGTGCCAGCGACATGTGGGACAGGTCCAATCAGCCCCAGCATTTT.

The chain combines TRBV2 with TRBJ1-1, with a weak D call TRBD1 (5 bases). Germline V CDR1 and CDR2: SNHLY, FYNNEI. The V and J ends lost 3 bases and 5 bases respectively, with 10 bases between them. The CDR3 sequence is 13 residues long. The CDR3 reads CASSEQGGTEAFF. The CDR3 coding sequence is TGTGCCAGCAGTGAGCAGGGAGGGACTGAAGCTTTCTTT.

The chain has TRBV4-1 and TRBJ2-1; 7 bases are shared with TRBD1. Trimming at V came to 5 bases and at J to 4 bases, leaving 5 bases not matched to a gene. This CDR3 is built from 14 residues. Looked up from germline, CDR1 is MGHRA and CDR2 is YSYEKL. The CDR3 DNA follows: TGCGCCAGCAGCGGATGGGACAGTTACAATGAGCAGTTCTTC. It specifies CASSGWDSYNEQFF.

The genes are TRBV25-1 and TRBJ2-6; D ambiguous. Trimming stripped 5 bases from V and 0 bases from J, with 17 bases between. Germline values: CDR1 MGHDK, CDR2 SYGVNS. The CDR3 runs 18 residues. In DNA, the CDR3 is TGTGCCAGCAGTTCCGCAGTCCGGCGGAACTCTGGGGCCAACGTCCTGACTTTC. The encoded protein is CASSSAVRRNSGANVLTF.

This chain joins TRBV5-6 and TRBJ2-7; D not certain. The germline gives CDR1 SGHDT, CDR2 YYEEEE. Trimming cost V 0 bases and J 4 bases, with 8 bases left between them. The CDR3 has 13 amino acids. The CDR3 DNA sequence: TGTGCCAGCAGCTTGGCCCCCCAATACGAGCAGTACTTC. This codes for CASSLAPQYEQYF.

The J gene is TRBJ2-1, the V gene TRBV5-6; 14 bases match TRBD2. The germline CDR1 and CDR2 sequences are SGHDT and YYEEEE. V was pared by 4 bases and J by 4 bases, with 4 bases of the junction left unmatched. This CDR3 comprises 16 residues. In DNA, the CDR3 is TGTGCCAGCAGCGCTCGACTAGCGGGAGGGTACAATGAGCAGTTCTTC. Protein: CASSARLAGGYNEQFF.